This T cell receptor beta chain came from a study of blood T cell repertoires in COVID-19. Looking at the study overall: The United States, Italy and Spain were the sources of the acute and convalescent COVID-19 samples.

Sequencing used immunoSEQ multiplex PCR; TCRdb keeps in-frame clones, though not all of them. The sample records some 50,000 clones, around 87% being singletons. The germline CDR1 and CDR2 sequences are MNHEY and SMNVEV (reference sequence). V lost 5 bases and J 7 bases, leaving 18 bases between the germline ends. CDR3 length: 15 residues. V gene TRBV27 combines with J gene TRBJ1-5, with D possibly being TRBD1 (6 bases). The sequence was collected from a human donor in a cohort sampled during active COVID-19. Specimen: peripheral blood. CDR3 protein: CASSPRTGYNQPQHF. DNA for the CDR3: TGTGCCAGCAGTCCGCGTACAGGGTACAACCAGCCCCAGCATTTT.